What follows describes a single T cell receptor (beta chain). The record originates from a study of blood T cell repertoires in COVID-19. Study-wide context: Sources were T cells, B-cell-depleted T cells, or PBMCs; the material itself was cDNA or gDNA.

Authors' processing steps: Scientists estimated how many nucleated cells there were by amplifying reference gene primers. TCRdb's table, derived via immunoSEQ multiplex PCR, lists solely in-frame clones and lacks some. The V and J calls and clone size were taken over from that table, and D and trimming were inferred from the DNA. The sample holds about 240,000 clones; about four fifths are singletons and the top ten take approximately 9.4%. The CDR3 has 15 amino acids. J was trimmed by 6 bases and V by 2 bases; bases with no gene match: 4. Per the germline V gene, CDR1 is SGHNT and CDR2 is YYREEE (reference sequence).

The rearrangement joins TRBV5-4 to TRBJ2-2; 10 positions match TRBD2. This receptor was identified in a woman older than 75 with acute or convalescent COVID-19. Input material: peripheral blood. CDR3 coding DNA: TGTGCCAGCAGCTTAGCGGGGGGGCTCGCCGGGGAGCTGTTTTTT. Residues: CASSLAGGLAGELFF.